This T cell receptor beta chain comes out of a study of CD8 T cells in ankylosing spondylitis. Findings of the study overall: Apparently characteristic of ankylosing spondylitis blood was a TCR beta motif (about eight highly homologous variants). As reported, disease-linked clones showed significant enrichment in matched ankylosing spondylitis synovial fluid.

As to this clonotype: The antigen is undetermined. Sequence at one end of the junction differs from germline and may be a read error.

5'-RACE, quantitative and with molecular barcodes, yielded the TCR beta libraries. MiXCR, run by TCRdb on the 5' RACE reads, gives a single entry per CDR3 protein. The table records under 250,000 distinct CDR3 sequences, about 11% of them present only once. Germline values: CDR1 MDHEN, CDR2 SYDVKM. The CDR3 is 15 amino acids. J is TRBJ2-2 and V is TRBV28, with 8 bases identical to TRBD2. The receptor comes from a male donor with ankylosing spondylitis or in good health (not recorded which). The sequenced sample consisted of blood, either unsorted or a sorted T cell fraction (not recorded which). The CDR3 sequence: CVSSFPAGGPGELFF. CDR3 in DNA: TGTGTCAGCAGTTTTCCGGCGGGAGGTCCCGGGGAGCTGTTTTTT. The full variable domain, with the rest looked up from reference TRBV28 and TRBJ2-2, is DVKVTQSSRYLVKRTGEKVFLECVQDMDHENMFWYRQDPGLGLRLIYFSYDVKMKEKGDIPEGYSVSREKKERFSLILESASTNQTSMYLCVSSFPAGGPGELFFGEGSRLTVL.